A selection of T cell receptor beta chains follows, all from one sample in a study of graft-versus-host responses after intestinal transplantation. This table comes from immunoSEQ multiplex PCR, and its TCRdb copy is limited to in-frame clones, with some not included. The sample holds approximately 9,900 clones; roughly 30% are singletons and the top ten take roughly 3%. The sample was alloreactive CD8+ T cells from a mixed lymphocyte reaction culture, taken before transplantation. The receptors shown here come from a human patient who was an organ donor for intestinal transplantation. Both conserved end residues are trimmed from each CDR3. A D gene is named only where the DNA matches it firmly. Expanded clones are given a class, and other clones once, few, many or no size at all.

>TRBV6-5|TRBJ2-3|once|-
ASGGKVVDTQY
>TRBV30|TRBJ1-1|-|-
AWSYDSRGTEAF
>TRBV10-3|TRBJ2-5|-|TRBD1
ATKDRLRGTQY
>TRBV9|TRBJ2-3|few|-
ASSESRVSLTDTQY
>TRBV15|TRBJ2-7|-|TRBD1
ATSRATGDYEQY
>TRBV6-9|TRBJ2-3|-|TRBD2
ASTGGGGSDTQY
>TRBV19|TRBJ2-1|few|TRBD2
ASSRLSGEEQF
>TRBV4-2|TRBJ1-2|few|-
ASTMGRSDGYT
>TRBV27|TRBJ2-7|few|-
ASSFTVNYEQY
>TRBV28|TRBJ1-6|once|-
ASSFFFQDRSPLH
>TRBV27|TRBJ1-5|-|-
ASSSLWGVQPQH
>TRBV25-1|TRBJ2-2|medium-sized|TRBD1
ASETGTGDTGELF
>TRBV15|TRBJ2-6|-|-
ATSRADSGSSGANVLT
>TRBV29-1|TRBJ2-1|few|TRBD2
SVRGLAGVFEQF
>TRBV10-1|TRBJ2-5|-|-
ASLRYFGGGETQY
>TRBV4-3|TRBJ2-1|-|-
ASSQFPLSSYNEQF
>TRBV7-8|TRBJ2-5|-|TRBD2
ASSYGTSGAFQETQY
>TRBV4-1|TRBJ1-5|medium-sized|-
ASSHPPRQAQEPQH
>TRBV29-1|TRBJ2-3|-|TRBD2
SVDGLAGTSTDTQY
>TRBV27|TRBJ2-7|medium-sized|TRBD2
ASSPGLASYEQY
>TRBV5-4|TRBJ2-1|-|-
ASYLFGFYNEQF
>TRBV7-9|TRBJ2-7|-|-
ASSSAFRYEQY
>TRBV4-3|TRBJ2-2|few|-
ASSRGGNTGELF
>TRBV13|TRBJ2-5|-|TRBD2
ASSTWTRQETQY
>TRBV6-5|TRBJ1-5|medium-sized|-
ASSSRSATDPGEH
>TRBV6-5|TRBJ2-1|-|TRBD2
ASSQTSGAYNEQF
>TRBV28|TRBJ2-1|few|-
ASSFRDTGNEQF
>TRBV4-1|TRBJ2-7|-|-
ASSQVAGGYEQY
>TRBV27|TRBJ2-1|medium-sized|TRBD1
ASSWTGNNEQF
>TRBV7-3|TRBJ2-3|-|-
ASSLGQRRY
>TRBV4-2|TRBJ2-7|medium-sized|-
ASSQESGSSYEQY
>TRBV7-9|TRBJ2-1|-|-
ASSPFRKSSYNEQF
>TRBV27|TRBJ1-1|few|-
ASSFQGMNTEAF
>TRBV13|TRBJ2-5|-|-
ASSAPGETQY
>TRBV4-1|TRBJ1-2|-|TRBD1
ASSQDGTGKISGYT
>TRBV30|TRBJ1-5|few|-
AWAGGGNQPQH
>TRBV5-5|TRBJ1-1|-|-
ASSLIRGTEAF
>TRBV6-4|TRBJ1-5|few|TRBD1
ASSPRDRVSETTNQPQH
>TRBV7-6|TRBJ1-3|-|-
ASSPRGQSSGNTIY
>TRBV19|TRBJ2-1|few|-
ASSFGGNYNEQF
>TRBV7-9|TRBJ2-1|-|TRBD2
ASSLDALAARGEQF